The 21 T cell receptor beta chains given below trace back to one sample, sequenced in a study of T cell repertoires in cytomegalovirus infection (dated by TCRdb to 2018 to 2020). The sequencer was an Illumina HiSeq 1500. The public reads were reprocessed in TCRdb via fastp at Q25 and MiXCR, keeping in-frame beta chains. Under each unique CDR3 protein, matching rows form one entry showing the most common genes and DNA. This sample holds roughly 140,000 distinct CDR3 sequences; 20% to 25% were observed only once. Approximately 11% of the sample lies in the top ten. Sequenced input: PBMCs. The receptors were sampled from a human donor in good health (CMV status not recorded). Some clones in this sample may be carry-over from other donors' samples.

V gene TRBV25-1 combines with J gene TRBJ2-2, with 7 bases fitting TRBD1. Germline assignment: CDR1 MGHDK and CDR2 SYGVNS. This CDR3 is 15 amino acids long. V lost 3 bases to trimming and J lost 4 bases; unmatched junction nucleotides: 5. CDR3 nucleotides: TGTGCCAGCAGTGAGAAGGGGGCGGTCACCGGGGAGCTGTTTTTT. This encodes CASSEKGAVTGELFF.

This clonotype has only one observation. This CDR3 is CSVDVGGQGYTF. CDR3 nucleotides: TGCAGCGTTGATGTAGGGGGACAGGGCTACACCTTC. This chain joins TRBV29-1 and TRBJ1-2; 7 nucleotides agree with TRBD1. The CDR3 totals 12 residues. V shed 3 bases, J shed 8 bases, and the junction held 6 bases outside the gene matches. In germline, CDR1 is SQVTM, CDR2 ANQGSEA.

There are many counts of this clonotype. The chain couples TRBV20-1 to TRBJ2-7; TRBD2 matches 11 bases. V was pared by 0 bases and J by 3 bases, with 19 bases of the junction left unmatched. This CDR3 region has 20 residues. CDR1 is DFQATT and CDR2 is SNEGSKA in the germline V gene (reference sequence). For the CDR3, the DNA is TGCAGTGCTAGAGATCTTTCCCGGGCTAGCGGGAGGACAGCTGACTACGAGCAGTACTTC. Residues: CSARDLSRASGRTADYEQYF.

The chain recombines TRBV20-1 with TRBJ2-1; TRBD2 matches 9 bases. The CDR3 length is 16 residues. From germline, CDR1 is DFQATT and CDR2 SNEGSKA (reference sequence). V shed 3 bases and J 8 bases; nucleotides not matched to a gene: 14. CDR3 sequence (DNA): TGCAGTGCTAGTGGTGCTGCGGGAGGGCTGAGCGATGAGCAGTTCTTC. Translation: CSASGAAGGLSDEQFF.

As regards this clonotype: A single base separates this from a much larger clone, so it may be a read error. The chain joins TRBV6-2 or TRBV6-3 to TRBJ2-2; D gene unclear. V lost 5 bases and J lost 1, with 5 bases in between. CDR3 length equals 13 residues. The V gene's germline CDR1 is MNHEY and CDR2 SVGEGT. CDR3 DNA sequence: TGTGCCAGCAGTCGACTGAACACCGGGGAGCTGTTTTTT. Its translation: CASSRLNTGELFF.

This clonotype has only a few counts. The CDR3 spells CSAPGRVNTEAFF. Written as DNA, the CDR3 is TGCAGTGCCCCGGGGAGGGTGAACACTGAAGCTTTCTTT. The chain uses TRBV20-1 and TRBJ1-1; D remains unclear. The V gene's germline CDR1 is DFQATT and CDR2 SNEGSKA (reference sequence). Trimming removed 6 bases from V and 0 bases from J, with 11 bases in between. The CDR3 is 13 residues long.

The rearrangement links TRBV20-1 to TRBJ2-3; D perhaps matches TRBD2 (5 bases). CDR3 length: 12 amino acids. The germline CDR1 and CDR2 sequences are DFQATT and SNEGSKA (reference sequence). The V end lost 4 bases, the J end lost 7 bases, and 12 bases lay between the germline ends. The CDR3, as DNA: TGCAGTGCTATACTAGTCCCTAATACGCAGTATTTT. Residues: CSAILVPNTQYF.

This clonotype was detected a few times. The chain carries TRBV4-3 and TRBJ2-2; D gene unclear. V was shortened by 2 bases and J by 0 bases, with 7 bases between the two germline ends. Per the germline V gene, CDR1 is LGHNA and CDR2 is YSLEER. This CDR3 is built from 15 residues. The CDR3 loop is CASSQIGANTGELFF. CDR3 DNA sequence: TGCGCCAGCAGCCAAATAGGAGCGAACACCGGGGAGCTGTTTTTT.

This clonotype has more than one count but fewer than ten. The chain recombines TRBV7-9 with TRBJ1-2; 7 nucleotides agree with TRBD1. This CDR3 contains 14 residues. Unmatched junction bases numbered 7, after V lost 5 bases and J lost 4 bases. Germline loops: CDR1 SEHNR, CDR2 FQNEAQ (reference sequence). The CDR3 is CASSTQDRTYGYTF. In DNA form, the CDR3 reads TGTGCCAGCAGCACCCAGGACAGGACCTATGGCTACACCTTC.

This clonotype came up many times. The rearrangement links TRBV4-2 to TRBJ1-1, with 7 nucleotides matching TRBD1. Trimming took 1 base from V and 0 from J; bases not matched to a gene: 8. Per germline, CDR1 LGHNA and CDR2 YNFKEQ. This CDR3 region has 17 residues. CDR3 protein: CASSQGSLGTVNTEAFF. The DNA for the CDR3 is TGTGCCAGCAGCCAAGGATCGCTTGGGACAGTGAACACTGAAGCTTTCTTT.

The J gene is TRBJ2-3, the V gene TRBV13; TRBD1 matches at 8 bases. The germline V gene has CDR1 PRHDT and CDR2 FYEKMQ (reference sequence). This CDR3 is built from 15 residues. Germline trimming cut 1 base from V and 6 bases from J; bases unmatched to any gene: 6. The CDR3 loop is CASSLVIRDRDTQYF. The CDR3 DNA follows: TGTGCCAGCAGCTTAGTTATTCGGGACAGGGATACGCAGTATTTT.

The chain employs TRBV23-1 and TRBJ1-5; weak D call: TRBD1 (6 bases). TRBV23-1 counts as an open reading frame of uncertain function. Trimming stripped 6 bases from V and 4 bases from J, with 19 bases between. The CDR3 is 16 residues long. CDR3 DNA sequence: TGCGCCAGCAGCCTCTCGGAGGGGGGAAGTAATCAGCCCCAGCATTTT. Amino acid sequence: CASSLSEGGSNQPQHF.

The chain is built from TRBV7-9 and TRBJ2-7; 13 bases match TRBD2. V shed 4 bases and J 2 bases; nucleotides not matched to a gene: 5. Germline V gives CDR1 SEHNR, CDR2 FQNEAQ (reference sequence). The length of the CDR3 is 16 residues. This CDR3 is CASSSGLAGETYEQYF. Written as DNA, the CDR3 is TGTGCCAGCAGCTCAGGACTAGCGGGAGAGACCTACGAGCAGTACTTC.

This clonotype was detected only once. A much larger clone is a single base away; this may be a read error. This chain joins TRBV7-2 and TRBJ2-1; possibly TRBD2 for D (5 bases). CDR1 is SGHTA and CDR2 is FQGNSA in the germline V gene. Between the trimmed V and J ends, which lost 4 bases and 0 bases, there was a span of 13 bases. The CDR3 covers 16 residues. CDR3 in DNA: TGTGCCAGCAGCTCTATGAAGCGGAGCTCCTACAATGAGCAGTTCTTC. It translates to CASSSMKRSSYNEQFF.

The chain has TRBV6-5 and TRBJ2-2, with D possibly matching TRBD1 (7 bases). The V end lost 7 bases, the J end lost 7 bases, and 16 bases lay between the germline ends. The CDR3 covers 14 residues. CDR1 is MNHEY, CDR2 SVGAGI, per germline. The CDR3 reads CASKGAGRIGELFF. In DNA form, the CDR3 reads TGTGCCAGCAAGGGGGCAGGGAGGATCGGGGAGCTGTTTTTT.

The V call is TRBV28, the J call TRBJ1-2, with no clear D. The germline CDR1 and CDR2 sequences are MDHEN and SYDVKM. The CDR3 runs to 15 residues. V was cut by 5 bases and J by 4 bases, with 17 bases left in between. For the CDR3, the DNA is TGTGCCAGCAGTACCGGGCCAGTGGGGTCCTATGGCTACACCTTC. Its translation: CASSTGPVGSYGYTF.

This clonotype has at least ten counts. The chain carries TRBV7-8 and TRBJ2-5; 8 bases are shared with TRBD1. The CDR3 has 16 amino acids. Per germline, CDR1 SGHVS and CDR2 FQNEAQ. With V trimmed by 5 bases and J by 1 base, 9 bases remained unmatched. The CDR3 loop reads CASSHPRRGPQETQYF. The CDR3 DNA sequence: TGTGCCAGCAGCCACCCTCGCAGGGGGCCCCAAGAGACCCAGTACTTC.

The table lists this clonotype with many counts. CDR3 in amino acids: CASSIWTADEQYF. For the CDR3, the DNA is TGTGCCAGTAGTATATGGACAGCGGACGAGCAGTACTTC. J is TRBJ2-7 and V is TRBV19; D possibly corresponds to TRBD1 (6 bases). The germline gives CDR1 LNHDA, CDR2 SQIVND (reference sequence). The CDR3 contains 13 residues. Between the trimmed V and J ends, which lost 2 bases and 5 bases, there was a span of 10 bases. Using reference TRBV19 and TRBJ2-7 for the parts outside the CDR3, the full variable domain is DGGITQSPKYLFRKEGQNVTLSCEQNLNHDAMYWYRQDPGQGLRLIYYSQIVNDFQKGDIAEGYSVSREKKESFPLTVTSAQKNPTAFYLCASSIWTADEQYFGPGTRLTVT.

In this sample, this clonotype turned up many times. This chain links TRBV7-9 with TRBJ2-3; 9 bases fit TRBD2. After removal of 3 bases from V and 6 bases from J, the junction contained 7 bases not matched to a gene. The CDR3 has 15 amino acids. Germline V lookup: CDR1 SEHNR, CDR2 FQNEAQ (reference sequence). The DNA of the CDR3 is TGTGCCAGCAGCTTGACTAGCGGATCCCTTGATACGCAGTATTTT. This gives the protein CASSLTSGSLDTQYF.

The CDR3: CASSQEILSNEQFF. CDR3 coding DNA: TGCGCCAGCAGCCAAGAGATTCTCAGCAATGAGCAGTTCTTC. The gene calls are TRBV4-1 and TRBJ2-1; D remains unclear. Per germline, CDR1 MGHRA and CDR2 YSYEKL. The ends were cut back, 0 bases at V and 6 bases at J, with 9 bases in the middle. CDR3 length: 14 amino acids.

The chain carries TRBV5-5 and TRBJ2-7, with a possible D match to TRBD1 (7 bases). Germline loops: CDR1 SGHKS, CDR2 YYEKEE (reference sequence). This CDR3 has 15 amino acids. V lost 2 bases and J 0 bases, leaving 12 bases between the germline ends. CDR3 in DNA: TGTGCCAGCAGCTTCCGCAGGGGGGACTCCTACGAGCAGTACTTC. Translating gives CASSFRRGDSYEQYF.